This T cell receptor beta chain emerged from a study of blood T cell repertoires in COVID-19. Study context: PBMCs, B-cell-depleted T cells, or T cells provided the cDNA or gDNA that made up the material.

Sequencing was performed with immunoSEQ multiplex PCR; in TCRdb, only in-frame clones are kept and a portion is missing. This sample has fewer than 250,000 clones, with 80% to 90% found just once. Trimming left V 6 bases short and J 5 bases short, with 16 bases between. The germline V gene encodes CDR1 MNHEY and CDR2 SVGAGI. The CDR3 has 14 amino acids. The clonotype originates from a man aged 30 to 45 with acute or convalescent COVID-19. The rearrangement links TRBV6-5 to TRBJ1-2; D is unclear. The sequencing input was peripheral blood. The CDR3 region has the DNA TGTGCCAGCAGGTTGGGCCTACAGATATATGGCTACACCTTC. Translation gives CASRLGLQIYGYTF.